What follows are 10 T cell receptor beta chains derived from one specimen sequenced in a study of shared clonotypes between healthy human individuals. The assay was immunoSEQ multiplex PCR, and TCRdb's table has in-frame clones only and misses some. This repertoire shows 2.3 million or so clones, 85% to 95% found once; its top ten account for around 0.4%. Sequencing used naive CD4+ T cells from PBMCs. Subset defined: CD45RA+ positively selected. The receptors derive from a young man in good health. Some clones in this sample may be carry-over from other donors' samples.

This chain links TRBV5-6 with TRBJ1-3; the D is unclear. Trimming removed 3 bases from V and 0 bases from J, with 7 bases in between. The CDR3 is 14 residues long. Germline V gene sequence: CDR1 SGHDT, CDR2 YYEEEE. The CDR3 DNA sequence: TGTGCCAGCAGCTCCCGAGTCTCTGGAAACACCATATATTTT. Translation gives CASSSRVSGNTIYF.

This clone was seen a single time. The chain employs TRBV4-1 and TRBJ2-3, with TRBD1 identical over 9 bases. The CDR3 runs to 15 residues. Unmatched junction bases numbered 8, after V lost 6 bases and J lost 4 bases. The germline gives CDR1 MGHRA, CDR2 YSYEKL. In DNA, the CDR3 is TGCGCCAGCAGACTCGGGACAGGGTCTTCAGATACGCAGTATTTT. It specifies CASRLGTGSSDTQYF.

The chain combines TRBV4-2 with TRBJ2-7; tentative D call: TRBD1 (5 bases). Germline assignment: CDR1 LGHNA and CDR2 YNFKEQ. V lost 1 base to trimming and J lost 1 base, with 11 bases between them. The length of the CDR3 is 15 residues. The CDR3 loop is CASSQALGASYEQYF. The CDR3 DNA sequence: TGTGCCAGCAGCCAAGCGCTAGGGGCTTCCTACGAGCAGTACTTC.

A remark on this clone: Different DNA sequences within this sample yield the same CDR3. V usage is TRBV19 and J usage is TRBJ2-7; 7 nucleotides match TRBD2. CDR3 size: 15 residues. The germline V gene has CDR1 LNHDA and CDR2 SQIVND (reference sequence). The ends lost 1 base at V and 1 base at J; junction bases unmatched: 4. CDR3 in DNA: TGTGCCAGTAGTATAGCGGCGGGAGAGTCCTACGAGCAGTACTTC. It is translated as CASSIAAGESYEQYF.

This rearrangement joins TRBV7-3 to TRBJ2-2; D unresolved. CDR3 length: 13 residues. Between the trimmed V and J ends, which lost 10 bases and 0 bases, there was a span of 9 bases. Per germline, CDR1 SGHTA and CDR2 FQGTGA. CDR3 in amino acids: CATGSPNTGELFF. CDR3 nucleotide sequence: TGTGCCACCGGATCACCGAACACCGGGGAGCTGTTTTTT.

This clone occurred a few times. J is TRBJ1-1 and V is TRBV5-1, with a tentative D call TRBD1 (6 bases). The CDR3 extends over 15 amino acids. Germline CDR1 and CDR2: SGHRS and YFSETQ. Trimming took 0 bases from V and 5 from J, leaving 14 bases between them. CDR3: CASSLDGTSGTEAFF. CDR3 in DNA: TGCGCCAGCAGCTTGGACGGGACATCGGGGACTGAAGCTTTCTTT.

This sequence joins TRBV28 and TRBJ1-2; 9 bases map to TRBD1. V was clipped by 7 bases and J by 5 bases; unmatched bases: 17. Germline loops: CDR1 MDHEN, CDR2 SYDVKM. CDR3 length: 17 amino acids. The CDR3 sequence: CASKTHKPGQGWYGYTF. CDR3 sequence (DNA): TGTGCCAGCAAGACCCACAAACCGGGACAGGGATGGTATGGCTACACCTTC.

The chain couples TRBV28 to TRBJ2-7; D is unresolved. With 6 bases removed from V and 6 bases from J, the gap between germline ends came to 12 bases. CDR1 and CDR2 (germline): MDHEN, SYDVKM. The CDR3 spans 12 residues. CDR3 DNA sequence: TGTGCCAGCAGGGCCCATGGGGTCGAGCAGTACTTC. Residues: CASRAHGVEQYF.

Remarks on this clone: This same CDR3 is encoded by further DNA sequences in the sample. The rearrangement links TRBV5-1 to TRBJ2-1; 8 bases are shared with TRBD2. After removal of 4 bases from V and 2 bases from J, the junction contained 5 bases not matched to a gene. The CDR3 is 15 amino acids. The germline V gene encodes CDR1 SGHRS and CDR2 YFSETQ. CDR3 DNA sequence: TGCGCCAGCAGCCCACCAGCGGGAGCCTACAATGAGCAGTTCTTC. This gives the protein CASSPPAGAYNEQFF.

The chain combines TRBV7-2 with TRBJ1-5; no clear D. The germline V and J ends were trimmed by 2 bases and 2 bases, with 13 bases remaining between them. CDR1 is SGHTA and CDR2 is FQGNSA in the germline V gene. This CDR3 has 16 amino acids. The CDR3 bases are TGTGCCAGCAGCTTATTTGGGCAACCCGGCAATCAGCCCCAGCATTTT. Translated, it gives CASSLFGQPGNQPQHF. The complete variable domain, with remaining parts taken from reference TRBV7-2 and TRBJ1-5, reads GAGVSQSPSNKVTEKGKDVELRCDPISGHTALYWYRQSLGQGLEFLIYFQGNSAPDKSGLPSDRFSAERTGGSVSTLTIQRTQQEDSAVYLCASSLFGQPGNQPQHFGDGTRLSIL.